These T cell receptor beta chains were read from a single sample in a study of T cell responses to AZD1222 COVID-19 vaccine. Assay used: immunoSEQ multiplex PCR; TCRdb lists only in-frame clones, some missing. Of around 110,000 clones listed, roughly 90% were seen once; the top ten hold around 4.5%. This sample comprised peripheral blood, obtained on day 0 of AZD1222 vaccination. The receptors here all came from an adult in good health. Both conserved end residues are part of each CDR3. D genes are given only for firm matches. Clone size is not always given. Where it is, it says once, few, many or a class for expanded clones.

J gene | clone size | D gene | V gene | CDR3 protein | CDR3 DNA
TRBJ1-3 | NA | TRBD1 | TRBV9 | CASSSRDRVSGNTIYF | TGTGCCAGCAGCAGCCGGGACAGGGTCTCTGGAAACACCATATATTTT
TRBJ1-2 | NA | TRBD1 | TRBV9 | CASSPLGQGSYGYTF | TGTGCCAGCAGCCCCCTAGGACAGGGCAGCTATGGCTACACCTTC
TRBJ1-1 | NA | NA | TRBV30 | CAWSVGQGGSTEAFF | TGTGCCTGGAGTGTAGGTCAGGGCGGGTCCACTGAAGCTTTCTTT
TRBJ1-5 | NA | TRBD1 | TRBV30 | CAWSVGDRVYQPQHF | TGTGCCTGGAGTGTTGGGGACAGGGTCTATCAGCCCCAGCATTTT
TRBJ1-4 | NA | TRBD1 | TRBV4-2 | CASSQAHRGLNEKLFF | TGTGCCAGCAGCCAAGCCCACAGGGGACTTAATGAAAAACTGTTTTTT
TRBJ2-2 | NA | NA | TRBV30 | CAWSWGTLYTGELFF | TGTGCCTGGAGTTGGGGGACTCTCTACACCGGGGAGCTGTTTTTT
TRBJ1-4 | once | NA | TRBV30 | CAWSVLGTTNEKLFF | TGTGCCTGGAGTGTACTTGGAACAACTAATGAAAAACTGTTTTTT
TRBJ1-1 | NA | NA | TRBV30 | CAWSVAVNTEAFF | TGTGCCTGGAGTGTAGCGGTGAACACTGAAGCTTTCTTT
TRBJ1-3 | NA | NA | TRBV9 | CASSVGNTIYF | TGTGCCAGCAGCGTGGGAAACACCATATATTTT
TRBJ1-4 | few | NA | TRBV5-8 | CASRPGFNEKLFF | TGTGCCAGTCGTCCGGGTTTTAATGAAAAACTGTTTTTT
TRBJ1-1 | NA | NA | TRBV3-1/TRBV3-2 | CASSPYNREAFF | TGTGCCAGCAGCCCCTACAACCGGGAAGCTTTCTTT
TRBJ1-4 | NA | NA | TRBV25-1 | CASSDWGAGNEKLFF | TGTGCCAGCAGTGATTGGGGGGCAGGCAATGAAAAACTGTTTTTT
TRBJ1-5 | NA | NA | TRBV15 | CATSRGGSGLTNQPQHF | TGTGCCACCAGCAGAGGAGGGTCAGGCTTAACCAATCAGCCCCAGCATTTT
TRBJ2-1 | NA | TRBD2 | TRBV3-1/TRBV3-2 | CASSQDKRLAELDNEQFF | TGTGCCAGCAGCCAAGATAAAAGACTAGCGGAGCTTGACAATGAGCAGTTCTTC
TRBJ2-5 | NA | TRBD1 | TRBV19 | CASSDRGLEETQYF | TGTGCCAGTTCGGACAGGGGGCTTGAAGAGACCCAGTACTTC
TRBJ2-7 | NA | NA | TRBV7-2 | CASSLAGGNRYEQYF | TGTGCCAGCAGCTTAGCGGGCGGGAATCGGTACGAGCAGTACTTC
TRBJ2-7 | NA | TRBD2 | TRBV6-2/TRBV6-3 | CASSYLGLAGPYEQYF | TGTGCCAGCAGTTATCTAGGACTAGCGGGACCGTACGAGCAGTACTTC